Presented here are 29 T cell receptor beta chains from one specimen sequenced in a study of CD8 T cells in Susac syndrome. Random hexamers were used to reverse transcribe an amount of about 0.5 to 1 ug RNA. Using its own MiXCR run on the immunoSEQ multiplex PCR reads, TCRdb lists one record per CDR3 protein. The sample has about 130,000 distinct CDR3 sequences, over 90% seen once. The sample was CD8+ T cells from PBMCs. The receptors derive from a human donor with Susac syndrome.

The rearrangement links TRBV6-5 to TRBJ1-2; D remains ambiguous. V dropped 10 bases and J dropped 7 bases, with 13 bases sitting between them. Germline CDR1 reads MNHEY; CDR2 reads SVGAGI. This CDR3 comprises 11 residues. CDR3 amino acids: CATLERAGYTF. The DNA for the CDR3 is TGTGCCACTTTGGAGAGGGCTGGCTACACCTTC.

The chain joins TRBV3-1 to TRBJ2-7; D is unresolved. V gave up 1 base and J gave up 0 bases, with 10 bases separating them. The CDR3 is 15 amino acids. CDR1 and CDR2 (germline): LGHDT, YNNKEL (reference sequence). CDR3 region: CASSQATAGSYEQYF. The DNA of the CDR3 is TGTGCCAGCAGCCAAGCCACTGCCGGCTCCTACGAGCAGTACTTC.

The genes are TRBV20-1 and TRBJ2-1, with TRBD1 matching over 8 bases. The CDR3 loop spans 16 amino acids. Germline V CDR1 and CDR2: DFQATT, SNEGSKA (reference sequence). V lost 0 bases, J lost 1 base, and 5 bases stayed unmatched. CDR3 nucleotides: TGCAGTGCTAGAGATCAGGGGGCGCGTTCCTACAATGAGCAGTTCTTC. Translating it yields CSARDQGARSYNEQFF.

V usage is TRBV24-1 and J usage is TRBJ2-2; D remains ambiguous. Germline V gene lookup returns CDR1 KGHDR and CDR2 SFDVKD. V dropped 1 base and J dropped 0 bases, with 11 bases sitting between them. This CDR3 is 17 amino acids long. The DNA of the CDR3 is TGTGCCACCAGTGATTTCGACATTTACGCGAACACCGGGGAGCTGTTTTTT. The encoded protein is CATSDFDIYANTGELFF.

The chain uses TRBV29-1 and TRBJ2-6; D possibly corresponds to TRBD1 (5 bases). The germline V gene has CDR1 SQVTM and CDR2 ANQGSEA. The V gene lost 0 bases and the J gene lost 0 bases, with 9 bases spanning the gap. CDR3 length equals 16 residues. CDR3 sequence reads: CSVEDPRDSGANVLTF. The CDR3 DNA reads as TGCAGCGTTGAAGATCCCAGGGACTCTGGGGCCAACGTCCTGACTTTC.

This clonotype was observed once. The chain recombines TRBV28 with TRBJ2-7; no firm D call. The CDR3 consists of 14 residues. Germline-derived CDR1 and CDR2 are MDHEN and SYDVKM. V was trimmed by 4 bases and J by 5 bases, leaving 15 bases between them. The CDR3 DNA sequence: TGTGCCAGCAGTTCCCCCACCCTCGCAGACGAGCAGTACTTC. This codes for CASSSPTLADEQYF.

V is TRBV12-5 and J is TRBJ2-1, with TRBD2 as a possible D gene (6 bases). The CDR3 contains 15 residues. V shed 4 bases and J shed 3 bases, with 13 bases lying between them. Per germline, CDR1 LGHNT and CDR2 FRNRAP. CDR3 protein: CASGSSSGIYNEQFF. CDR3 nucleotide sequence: TGTGCTAGTGGTTCGAGTAGCGGCATCTACAATGAGCAGTTCTTC.

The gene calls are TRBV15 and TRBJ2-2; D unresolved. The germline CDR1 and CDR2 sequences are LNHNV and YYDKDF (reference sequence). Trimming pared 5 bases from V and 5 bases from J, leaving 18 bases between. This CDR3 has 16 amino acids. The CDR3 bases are TGTGCCACCAGCGGAAGAGATATCGAAGAAACCGGGGAGCTGTTTTTT. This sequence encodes CATSGRDIEETGELFF.

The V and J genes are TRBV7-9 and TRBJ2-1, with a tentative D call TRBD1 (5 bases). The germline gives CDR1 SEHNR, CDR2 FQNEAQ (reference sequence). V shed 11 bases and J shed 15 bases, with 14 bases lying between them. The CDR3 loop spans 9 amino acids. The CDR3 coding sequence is TGTGCCCCCAGGGCCGGGTGGTTCTTC. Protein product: CAPRAGWFF.

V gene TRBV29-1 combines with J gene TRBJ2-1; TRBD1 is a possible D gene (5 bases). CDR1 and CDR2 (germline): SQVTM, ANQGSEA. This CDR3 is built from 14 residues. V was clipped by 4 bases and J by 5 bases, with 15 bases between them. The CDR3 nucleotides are TGCAGCGTTGTAGGCAGGTTCAGGGACAATGAGCAGTTCTTC. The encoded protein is CSVVGRFRDNEQFF.

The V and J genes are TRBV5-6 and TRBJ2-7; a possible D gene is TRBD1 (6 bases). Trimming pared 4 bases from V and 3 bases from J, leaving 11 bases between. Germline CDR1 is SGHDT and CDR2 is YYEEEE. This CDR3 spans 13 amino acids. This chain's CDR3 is CASSRDNIYEQYF. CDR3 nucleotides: TGTGCCAGCAGCCGGGACAATATCTACGAGCAGTACTTC.

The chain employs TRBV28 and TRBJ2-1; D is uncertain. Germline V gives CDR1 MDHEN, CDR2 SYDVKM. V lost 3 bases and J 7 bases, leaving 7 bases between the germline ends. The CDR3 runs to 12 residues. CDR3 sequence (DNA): TGTGCCAGCAGTTTTCTGGGAAATGAGCAGTTCTTC. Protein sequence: CASSFLGNEQFF.

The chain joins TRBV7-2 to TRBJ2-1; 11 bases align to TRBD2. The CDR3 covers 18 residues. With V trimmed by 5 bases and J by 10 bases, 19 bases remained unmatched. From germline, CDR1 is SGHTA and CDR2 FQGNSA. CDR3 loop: CASSIPLAGGPVYGEQFF. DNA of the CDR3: TGTGCCAGCAGCATACCCTTAGCGGGAGGGCCTGTATATGGAGAGCAGTTCTTC. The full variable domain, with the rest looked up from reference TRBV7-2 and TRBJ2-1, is GAGVSQSPSNKVTEKGKDVELRCDPISGHTALYWYRQSLGQGLEFLIYFQGNSAPDKSGLPSDRFSAERTGGSVSTLTIQRTQQEDSAVYLCASSIPLAGGPVYGEQFFGPGTRLTVL.

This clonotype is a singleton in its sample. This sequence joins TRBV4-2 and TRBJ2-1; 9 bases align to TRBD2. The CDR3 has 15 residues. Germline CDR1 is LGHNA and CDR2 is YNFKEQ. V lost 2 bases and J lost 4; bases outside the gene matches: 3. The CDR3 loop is CASSQLLAGYNEQFF. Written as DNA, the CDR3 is TGTGCCAGCAGCCAACTGCTAGCGGGGTACAATGAGCAGTTCTTC.

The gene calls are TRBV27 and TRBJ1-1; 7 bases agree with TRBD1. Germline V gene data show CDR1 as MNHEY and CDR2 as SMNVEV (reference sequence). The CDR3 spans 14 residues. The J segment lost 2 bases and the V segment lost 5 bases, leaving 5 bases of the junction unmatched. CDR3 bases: TGTGCCAGCAGTGTAACAGGGGTTAACACTGAAGCTTTCTTT. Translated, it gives CASSVTGVNTEAFF.

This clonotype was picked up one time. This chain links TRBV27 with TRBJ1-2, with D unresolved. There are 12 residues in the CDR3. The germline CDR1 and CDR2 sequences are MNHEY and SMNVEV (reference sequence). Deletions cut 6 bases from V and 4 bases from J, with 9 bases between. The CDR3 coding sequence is TGTGCCAGCAGGACCTGGGGCTATGGCTACACCTTC. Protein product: CASRTWGYGYTF.

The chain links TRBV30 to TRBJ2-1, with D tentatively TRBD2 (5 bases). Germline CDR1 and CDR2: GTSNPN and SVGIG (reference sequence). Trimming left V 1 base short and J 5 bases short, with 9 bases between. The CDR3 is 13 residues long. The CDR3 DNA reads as TGTGCCTGGAGTGGTATAGCGCACAATGAGCAGTTCTTC. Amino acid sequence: CAWSGIAHNEQFF.

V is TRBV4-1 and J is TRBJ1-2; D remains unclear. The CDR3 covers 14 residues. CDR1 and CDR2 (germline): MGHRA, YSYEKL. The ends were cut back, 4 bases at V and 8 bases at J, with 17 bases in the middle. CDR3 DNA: TGCGCCAGCAGCCCGCCCGGCGGGGAAGGGGGCTACACCTTC. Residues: CASSPPGGEGGYTF.

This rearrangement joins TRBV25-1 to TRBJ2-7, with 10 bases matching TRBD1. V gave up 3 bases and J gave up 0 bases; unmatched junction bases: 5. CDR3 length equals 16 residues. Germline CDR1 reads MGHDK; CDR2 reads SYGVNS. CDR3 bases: TGTGCCAGCAGTGACCCGGACAGGGGGGCCTCCTACGAGCAGTACTTC. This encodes CASSDPDRGASYEQYF.

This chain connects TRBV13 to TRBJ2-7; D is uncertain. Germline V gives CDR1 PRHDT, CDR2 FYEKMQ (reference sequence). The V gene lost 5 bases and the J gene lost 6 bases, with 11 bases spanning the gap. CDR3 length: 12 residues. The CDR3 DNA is TGTGCCAGCAGCCCTCTCGATACCGAGCAGTACTTC. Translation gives CASSPLDTEQYF.

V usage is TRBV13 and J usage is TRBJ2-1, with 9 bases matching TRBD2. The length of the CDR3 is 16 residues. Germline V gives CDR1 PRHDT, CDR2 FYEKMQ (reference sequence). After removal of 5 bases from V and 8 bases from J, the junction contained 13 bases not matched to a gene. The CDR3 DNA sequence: TGTGCCAGCAGCCCACCCGGGGCAGCGGGAGGTTATGAGCAGTTCTTC. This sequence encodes CASSPPGAAGGYEQFF.

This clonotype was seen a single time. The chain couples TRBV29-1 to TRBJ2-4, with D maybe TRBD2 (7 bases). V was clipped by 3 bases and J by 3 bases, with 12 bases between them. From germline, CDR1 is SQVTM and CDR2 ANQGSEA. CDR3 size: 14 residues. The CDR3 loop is CSVDWEGDKNIQYF. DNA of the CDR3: TGCAGCGTTGATTGGGAGGGGGACAAAAACATTCAGTACTTC.

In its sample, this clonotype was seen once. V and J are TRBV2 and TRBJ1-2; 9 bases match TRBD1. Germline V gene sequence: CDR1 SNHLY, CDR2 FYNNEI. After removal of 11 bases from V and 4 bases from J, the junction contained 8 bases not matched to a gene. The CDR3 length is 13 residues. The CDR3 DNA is TGTGCCGGGAGAGGGACAGGGTTCTATGGCTACACCTTC. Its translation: CAGRGTGFYGYTF.

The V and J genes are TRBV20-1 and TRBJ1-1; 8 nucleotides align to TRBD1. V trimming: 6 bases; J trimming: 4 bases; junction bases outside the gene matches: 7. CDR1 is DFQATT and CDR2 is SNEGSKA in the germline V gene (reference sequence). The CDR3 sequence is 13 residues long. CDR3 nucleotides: TGCAGTGCGTGCAGGGGGCACGGCACTGAAGCTTTCTTT. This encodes CSACRGHGTEAFF.

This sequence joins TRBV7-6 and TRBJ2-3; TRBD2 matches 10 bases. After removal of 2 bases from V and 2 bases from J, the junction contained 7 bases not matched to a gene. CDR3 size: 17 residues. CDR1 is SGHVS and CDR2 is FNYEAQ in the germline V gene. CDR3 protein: CASSLLLAGAITDTQYF. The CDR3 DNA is TGTGCCAGCAGCTTACTCCTAGCGGGAGCTATCACAGATACGCAGTATTTT.

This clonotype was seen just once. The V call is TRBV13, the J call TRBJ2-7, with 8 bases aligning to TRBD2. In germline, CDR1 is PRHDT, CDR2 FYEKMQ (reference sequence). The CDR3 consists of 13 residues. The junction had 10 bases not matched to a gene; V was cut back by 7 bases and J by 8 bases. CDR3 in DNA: TGTGCCAGCATTCCCACGGGAGGGGAAAAGCAGTACTTC. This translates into CASIPTGGEKQYF. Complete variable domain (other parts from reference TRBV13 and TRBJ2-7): AAGVIQSPRHLIKEKRETATLKCYPIPRHDTVYWYQQGPGQDPQFLISFYEKMQSDKGSIPDRFSAQQFSDYHSELNMSSLELGDSALYFCASIPTGGEKQYFGPGTRLTVT.

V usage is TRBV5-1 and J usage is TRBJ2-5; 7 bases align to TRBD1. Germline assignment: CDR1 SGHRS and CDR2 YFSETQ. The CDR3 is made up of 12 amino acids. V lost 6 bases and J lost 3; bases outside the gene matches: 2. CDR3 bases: TGCGCCAGCACAGGACAGGAAGAGACCCAGTACTTC. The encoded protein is CASTGQEETQYF.

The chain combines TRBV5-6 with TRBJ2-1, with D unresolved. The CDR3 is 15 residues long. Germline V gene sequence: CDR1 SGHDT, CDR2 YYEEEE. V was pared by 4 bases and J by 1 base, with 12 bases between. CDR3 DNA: TGTGCCAGCAGCCCCGCGGTGGGGTCCTACAATGAGCAGTTCTTC. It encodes CASSPAVGSYNEQFF.

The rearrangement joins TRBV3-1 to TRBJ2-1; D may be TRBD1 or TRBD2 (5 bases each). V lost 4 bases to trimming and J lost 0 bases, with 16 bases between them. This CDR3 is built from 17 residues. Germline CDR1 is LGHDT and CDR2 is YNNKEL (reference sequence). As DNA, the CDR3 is TGTGCCAGCAGCCGAAAGGGACGGAGAAGCTCCTACAATGAGCAGTTCTTC. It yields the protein CASSRKGRRSSYNEQFF.